Each of the 9 T cell receptor beta chains below was sequenced from the same sample in a study of cytomegalovirus exposure and HLA in healthy donors (dated by TCRdb to 2016 to 2017). The method behind the library was the immunoSEQ multiplex PCR assay. The multiplex PCR relied on a mix of 60 forward primers for TCR Vbeta segments and 13 reverse primers for TCR Jbeta segments. TCRdb retrieved this table from immuneACCESS and kept in-frame rearrangements only. Not all clones are present; in checked studies, unresolved V genes account for under half, and no reason is known for the remainder. The table for this sample lists 150,000 or so clones; around 80% of them were counted only once. The top ten hold approximately 15% of the sample. The sample was PBMCs. Receptors originate from a woman aged 40 to 55 in good health and CMV-seronegative.

The rearrangement links TRBV6-5 to TRBJ2-7; possible D gene TRBD1, 6 bases. Germline assignment: CDR1 MNHEY and CDR2 SVGAGI. There are 15 residues in the CDR3. The V gene lost 8 bases and the J gene lost 3 bases, with 20 bases spanning the gap. As DNA, the CDR3 is TGTGCCAGCCGTCGTACCACCGGGACACACTACGAGCAGTACTTC. It encodes CASRRTTGTHYEQYF.

This clone has just one count. The gene calls are TRBV9 and TRBJ2-3; the match to TRBD2 covers 11 bases. Germline V gene lookup returns CDR1 SGDLS and CDR2 YYNGEE. The CDR3 is 16 residues long. V was pared by 4 bases and J by 6 bases, with 10 bases of the junction left unmatched. For the CDR3, the DNA is TGTGCCAGCAGCCCCCTAGCGGGAGGCCACACGGATACGCAGTATTTT. Translation gives CASSPLAGGHTDTQYF. The whole variable domain, remainder taken from reference TRBV9 and TRBJ2-3, is DSGVTQTPKHLITATGQRVTLRCSPRSGDLSVYWYQQSLDQGLQFLIQYYNGEERAKGNILERFSAQQFPDLHSELNLSSLELGDSALYFCASSPLAGGHTDTQYFGPGTRLTVL.

This clone was seen only a few times. The gene calls are TRBV5-4 and TRBJ2-7, with a weak D call TRBD1 (5 bases). The CDR3 runs 14 residues. The V end lost 5 bases, the J end lost 5 bases, and 17 bases lay between the germline ends. Germline values: CDR1 SGHNT, CDR2 YYREEE (reference sequence). CDR3 nucleotide sequence: TGTGCCAGCAGACAGTACCAGGGTCTCGACGAGCAGTACTTC. Translation gives CASRQYQGLDEQYF.

This clone showed up just once. V and J are TRBV28 and TRBJ1-2, with TRBD1 identical over 8 bases. In germline, CDR1 is MDHEN, CDR2 SYDVKM. This CDR3 has 13 residues. V was pared by 7 bases and J by 8 bases, with 9 bases of the junction left unmatched. The CDR3 coding sequence is TGTGCCAGCACCGTCCAGGGGGCGCTCGGCTACACCTTC. It translates to CASTVQGALGYTF.

The chain is built from TRBV11-3 and TRBJ2-5; a possible D gene is TRBD1 (6 bases). The CDR3 consists of 15 residues. The germline gives CDR1 SGHNT, CDR2 YENEEA. V lost 2 bases to trimming and J lost 2 bases, with 12 bases between them. In DNA, the CDR3 is TGTGCCAGCAGCTTACTCGGACAGCCACAAGAGACCCAGTACTTC. Protein product: CASSLLGQPQETQYF.

The V call is TRBV7-2, the J call TRBJ2-1, with D perhaps TRBD1 (5 bases). The CDR3 extends over 12 amino acids. V shed 5 bases and J shed 15 bases, with 17 bases lying between them. CDR1 and CDR2 (germline): SGHTA, FQGNSA. The CDR3 loop is CASSHLKGVVFF. DNA of the CDR3: TGTGCCAGCAGCCATCTAAAAGGGGTTGTGTTCTTC.

As concerns this clone: One end of the junction fails to match germline, which may point to a read error. The chain links TRBV6-1 to TRBJ2-7; TRBD1 matches 7 bases. There are 14 residues in the CDR3. Looked up from germline, CDR1 is MNHNS and CDR2 is SASEGT. In DNA, the CDR3 is TGTGCCAGCAGTGACCCGGGACAGTCGCTTTCTGTCGACTTC. Residues: CASSDPGQSLSVDF.

CDR3 in amino acids: CAWRGPGQLYGYTF. The CDR3 nucleotides read TGTGCCTGGAGAGGCCCAGGACAGCTCTATGGCTACACCTTC. The chain employs TRBV30 and TRBJ1-2, with a weak D call TRBD1 (6 bases). V was clipped by 3 bases and J by 4 bases, with 15 bases between them. The CDR3 has 14 residues. The germline V gene encodes CDR1 GTSNPN and CDR2 SVGIG (reference sequence).

The CDR3 coding sequence is TGTGCCAGCAGTTACACCAGGGGGTCGCGTATATACGAGCAGTACTTC. Its protein product is CASSYTRGSRIYEQYF. The chain has TRBV6-6 and TRBJ2-7, with 7 nucleotides matching TRBD1. J was trimmed by 4 bases and V by 2 bases; bases with no gene match: 11. Germline CDR1 and CDR2: MNHNY and SVGAGI (reference sequence). The CDR3 contains 16 residues.